One and the same sample provided the 10 T cell receptor beta chains below, sequenced in a study of Graves' ophthalmopathy and Graves' hyperthyroidism. Using RNA transcripts, the TCR beta CDR3 regions were amplified. First-round RT-PCR relied on HTBI primers, and a second-round multiplex PCR came next. TCRdb fed the multiplex PCR reads into MiXCR, producing one record per CDR3 protein. The profile shows over 40,000 distinct CDR3 sequences, over 45% of them singletons. Sequenced material: peripheral blood. These TCRs come from an adult man with Graves' ophthalmopathy.

This clonotype was detected ten times or more. This sequence joins TRBV7-3 and TRBJ2-1; D is perhaps TRBD2 (6 bases). Trimming stripped 1 base from V and 2 bases from J, with 12 bases between. CDR3 size: 16 residues. Per the germline V gene, CDR1 is SGHTA and CDR2 is FQGTGA. The CDR3 loop is CASSLISSSAYNEQFF. DNA of the CDR3: TGTGCCAGCAGCTTAATTTCCTCTAGCGCCTACAATGAGCAGTTCTTC. Full variable domain (outside the CDR3, taken from reference TRBV7-3 and TRBJ2-1): GAGVSQTPSNKVTEKGKYVELRCDPISGHTALYWYRQSLGQGPEFLIYFQGTGAADDSGLPNDRFFAVRPEGSVSTLKIQRTERGDSAVYLCASSLISSSAYNEQFFGPGTRLTVL.

The chain recombines TRBV12-5 with TRBJ1-2, with D unclear. The CDR3 has 14 residues. Germline lookup yields CDR1 LGHNT and CDR2 FRNRAP. Trimming shortened V by 3 bases and J by 0 bases, and 8 bases separated the two germline ends. DNA for the CDR3: TGTGCTAGTGGTTTAGTGTCCGCTAACTATGGCTACACCTTC. Amino acids: CASGLVSANYGYTF.

The chain has TRBV10-3 and TRBJ2-3, with D unclear. Germline V CDR1 and CDR2: ENHRY, SYGVKD. Trimming left V 3 bases short and J 1 base short, with 8 bases between. This CDR3 contains 14 residues. The CDR3 nucleotides are TGTGCCATCAGTGAAGGGTCTGGCACAGATACGCAGTATTTT. Its protein product is CAISEGSGTDTQYF.

This clonotype was seen repeatedly, ten times or more. This may be a read error: a much more frequent sequence differs by one nucleotide. J is TRBJ2-7 and V is TRBV2; 7 positions agree with TRBD1. Germline loops: CDR1 SNHLY, CDR2 FYNNEI. Germline trimming cut 9 bases from V and 5 bases from J; bases unmatched to any gene: 10. The CDR3 has 13 residues. CDR3 loop: CASSPQGYNEQYF. CDR3 bases: TGTGCCAGTAGCCCACAGGGGTATAACGAGCAGTACTTC.

This chain uses TRBV29-1 with TRBJ2-2; 10 nucleotides line up with TRBD2. CDR3 length: 15 residues. Trimming removed 8 bases from V and 7 bases from J; junction bases left unmatched: 13. Germline-derived CDR1 and CDR2 are SQVTM and ANQGSEA. CDR3 in DNA: TGCAGCTCCCGCGTTGGGACTAGCGATGGCGGGGAGCTGTTTTTT. This translates into CSSRVGTSDGGELFF.

In its sample, this clonotype was seen once. One junction end does not reproduce the germline sequence, and a read error may be involved. The chain couples TRBV5-6 to TRBJ2-2, with D maybe TRBD2 (5 bases). The CDR3 covers 13 residues. Germline-derived CDR1 and CDR2 are SGHDT and YYEEEE. The CDR3 DNA is TGTGCCAGGAGCTTGGTTAGGGTCGGGGAGTTGTTTTTT. This sequence encodes CARSLVRVGELFF.

The V and J genes are TRBV14 and TRBJ1-1; D is unresolved. Germline-derived CDR1 and CDR2 are SGHDN and FVKESK. Trimming shortened V by 0 bases and J by 4 bases, and 9 bases separated the two germline ends. CDR3 length equals 14 residues. The CDR3 region has the DNA TGTGCCAGCAGCCAAGACAGACGGGGCACTGAAGCTTTCTTT. It yields the protein CASSQDRRGTEAFF. Variable domain in full (rest from reference TRBV14 and TRBJ1-1): EAGVTQFPSHSVIEKGQTVTLRCDPISGHDNLYWYRRVMGKEIKFLLHFVKESKQDESGMPNNRFLAERTGGTYSTLKVQPAELEDSGVYFCASSQDRRGTEAFFGQGTRLTVV.

This clonotype was recorded only once. The chain is built from TRBV20-1 and TRBJ2-7; 12 nucleotides match TRBD2. The germline V gene encodes CDR1 DFQATT and CDR2 SNEGSKA (reference sequence). The CDR3 runs to 15 residues. Unmatched junction bases numbered 3, after V lost 1 base and J lost 2 bases. DNA for the CDR3: TGCAGTGCTAGAGGTCGGACTAGCGGGACCTACGAGCAGTACTTC. Residues: CSARGRTSGTYEQYF.

This clonotype was counted many times. The gene calls are TRBV11-2 and TRBJ2-5; unclear D gene. Trimming cost V 5 bases and J 4 bases, with 5 bases left between them. Germline-derived CDR1 and CDR2 are SGHAT and FQNNGV. The CDR3 spans 11 residues. This CDR3 is CASSHIETQYF. The CDR3 region has the DNA TGTGCCAGCAGCCACATAGAGACCCAGTACTTC.

In its sample, this clonotype was seen many times. The rearrangement uses TRBV20-1 and TRBJ2-3, with D maybe TRBD1 (5 bases). Trimming took 5 bases from V and 1 from J, leaving 7 bases between them. The CDR3 runs 12 residues. Germline loops: CDR1 DFQATT, CDR2 SNEGSKA (reference sequence). DNA of the CDR3: TGCAGTGCTTTCAGGGGCACAGATACGCAGTATTTT. Amino acids: CSAFRGTDTQYF.